The TCR beta chain under discussion was sequenced for a study of T cell responses to AZD1222 COVID-19 vaccine. Study context: Analysis merged second doses at about 4 or about 12 weeks. Study-wide findings and caveats: Samples come after the peak T cell response, not at day 14. Reportedly, close to half of spike-specific TCRs are directed against unmutated variant regions.

The CDR3 totals 16 residues. Germline V CDR1 and CDR2: SNHLY, FYNNEI. The V and J ends lost 6 bases and 0 bases respectively, with 17 bases between them. This clone was picked up a small number of times. Its matching antigen is unknown. Method: immunoSEQ multiplex PCR; TCRdb's copy keeps in-frame clones and lacks some. The sample includes more than 110,000 clones, 80% to 90% seen only once; the top ten take roughly 7.3%. This clonotype was sampled from an adult in good health. The chain joins TRBV2 to TRBJ1-2; D is perhaps TRBD1 (5 bases). The sample consisted of peripheral blood, taken on day 0 of AZD1222 vaccination. CDR3 in amino acids: CASSQGGRGANYGYTF. The CDR3 coding sequence is TGTGCCAGCAGCCAGGGTGGGCGGGGAGCTAACTATGGCTACACCTTC.